These 28 T cell receptor beta chains originate from one sample sequenced in a study of T cell responses to AZD1222 COVID-19 vaccine. Clones were sequenced by immunoSEQ multiplex PCR, and TCRdb holds only the in-frame ones, with some missing. Among approximately 190,000 clones listed, more than 90% were seen once. The sequenced sample was peripheral blood, obtained 28 days after the second dose of the MenACWY control vaccine. Source of these receptors: an adult who received the MenACWY meningococcal vaccine as a control.

This chain uses TRBV2 with TRBJ2-7, with TRBD1 matching over 7 bases. Trimming cost V 3 bases and J 4 bases; bases outside gene matches: 3. The CDR3 covers 13 residues. Germline CDR1 reads SNHLY; CDR2 reads FYNNEI. CDR3 DNA sequence: TGTGCCAGCAGTGAGGGACAGCTTTACGAGCAGTACTTC. It yields the protein CASSEGQLYEQYF.

This chain uses TRBV18 with TRBJ1-3; no clear D gene. This CDR3 is built from 15 residues. CDR1 and CDR2 (germline): KGHSH, LQKENI. V dropped 1 base and J dropped 0 bases, with 7 bases sitting between them. The CDR3 here is CASSPQAHSGNTIYF. DNA for the CDR3: TGTGCCAGCTCACCACAGGCTCACTCTGGAAACACCATATATTTT.

The chain recombines TRBV5-1 with TRBJ1-1, with D tentatively TRBD1 (5 bases). Germline CDR1 SGHRS, CDR2 YFSETQ. The CDR3 spans 14 residues. V was shortened by 0 bases and J by 6 bases, with 12 bases between the two germline ends. The CDR3 DNA is TGCGCCAGCAGCTTGGATGGCAGGGAGGCTGAAGCTTTCTTT. It translates to CASSLDGREAEAFF.

The count of this clone is one. The rearrangement links TRBV5-1 to TRBJ2-3; no definite D call. V was trimmed by 1 base and J by 2 bases, leaving 11 bases between them. Germline assignment: CDR1 SGHRS and CDR2 YFSETQ. The CDR3 covers 15 residues. The CDR3 region is CASSLTGPPTDTQYF. CDR3 nucleotide sequence: TGCGCCAGCAGCTTGACGGGCCCTCCCACAGATACGCAGTATTTT.

Only one count was recorded for this clone. The V call is TRBV30, the J call TRBJ1-6; no firm D call. V was pared by 1 base and J by 10 bases, with 17 bases between. CDR1 and CDR2 from the germline V gene are GTSNPN and SVGIG (reference sequence). The CDR3 extends over 15 amino acids. CDR3 coding DNA: TGTGCCTGGAGTGGAGACTCAGCAGGAGGCTCACCCCTCCACTTT. Protein sequence: CAWSGDSAGGSPLHF.

The rearrangement uses TRBV9 and TRBJ2-2; TRBD2 might be the D (5 bases). Germline values: CDR1 SGDLS, CDR2 YYNGEE. V lost 2 bases and J 0 bases, leaving 20 bases between the germline ends. This CDR3 contains 19 residues. The CDR3 DNA is TGTGCCAGCAGCGTCAGCTTTTTAGCGAAAAATACGAACACCGGGGAGCTGTTTTTT. The encoded protein is CASSVSFLAKNTNTGELFF.

The chain couples TRBV3-1 (or the pseudogene TRBV3-2) to TRBJ2-7, with 14 bases that match TRBD2. The CDR3 has 15 residues. CDR1 and CDR2 from the germline V gene are LGHDT and YNNKEL (reference sequence). After removal of 4 bases from V and 4 bases from J, the junction contained 3 bases not matched to a gene. CDR3 in DNA: TGTGCCAGCAGCCCCGGGACTAGCGGGAGTTACGAGCAGTACTTC. This translates into CASSPGTSGSYEQYF.

This chain uses TRBV28 with TRBJ1-5; no clear D gene. Trimming left V 5 bases short and J 1 base short, with 12 bases between. Germline V CDR1 and CDR2: MDHEN, SYDVKM. The CDR3 extends over 15 amino acids. In DNA form, the CDR3 reads TGTGCCAGCAGTGGGGAACACGGGAGCAATCAGCCCCAGCATTTT. Amino acid sequence: CASSGEHGSNQPQHF.

The chain joins TRBV11-3 to TRBJ2-1; 10 nucleotides line up with TRBD1. Germline trimming cut 5 bases from V and 4 bases from J; bases unmatched to any gene: 8. Germline V gene sequence: CDR1 SGHNT, CDR2 YENEEA. The CDR3 runs to 16 residues. The CDR3 sequence: CASSPLGTGEYNEQFF. CDR3 DNA: TGTGCCAGCAGCCCTCTTGGGACAGGGGAATACAATGAGCAGTTCTTC. Supplemented by reference TRBV11-3 and TRBJ2-1, the full variable domain reads EAGVVQSPRYKIIEKKQPVAFWCNPISGHNTLYWYLQNLGQGPELLIRYENEEAVDDSQLPKDRFSAERLKGVDSTLKIQPAELGDSAVYLCASSPLGTGEYNEQFFGPGTRLTVL.

This chain links TRBV4-3 with TRBJ2-1; tentative D call: TRBD2 (6 bases). Trimming pared 8 bases from V and 8 bases from J, leaving 34 bases between. The germline V gene encodes CDR1 LGHNA and CDR2 YSLEER. This CDR3 has 19 amino acids. CDR3: CASGSGGSRVGTVRDEQFF. The CDR3 coding sequence is TGCGCCAGCGGCAGTGGGGGGTCCCGGGTCGGAACCGTTAGGGATGAGCAGTTCTTC.

V is TRBV7-2 and J is TRBJ2-7; TRBD2 aligns across 7 bases. The V segment lost 5 bases and the J segment 0 bases; nucleotides outside the gene matches: 10. The CDR3 extends over 16 amino acids. Germline-derived CDR1 and CDR2 are SGHTA and FQGNSA. CDR3: CASSQTAASGSYEQYF. Here the CDR3 DNA reads TGTGCCAGCAGCCAAACAGCGGCTAGCGGCTCCTACGAGCAGTACTTC. Complete variable domain (other parts from reference TRBV7-2 and TRBJ2-7): GAGVSQSPSNKVTEKGKDVELRCDPISGHTALYWYRQSLGQGLEFLIYFQGNSAPDKSGLPSDRFSAERTGGSVSTLTIQRTQQEDSAVYLCASSQTAASGSYEQYFGPGTRLTVT.

V is TRBV7-9 and J is TRBJ1-1, with D unclear. This CDR3 region has 13 residues. CDR1 and CDR2 from the germline V gene are SEHNR and FQNEAQ (reference sequence). V dropped 5 bases and J dropped 1 base, with 8 bases sitting between them. The CDR3 bases are TGTGCCAGCAGCCCCCCGTGGAACACTGAAGCTTTCTTT. As protein: CASSPPWNTEAFF.

The chain employs TRBV6-5 and TRBJ1-1; D not certain. The length of the CDR3 is 12 residues. Germline CDR1 reads MNHEY; CDR2 reads SVGAGI. Trimming removed 6 bases from V and 1 base from J, with 6 bases in between. CDR3 region: CASRDGNTEAFF. CDR3 DNA: TGTGCCAGCAGGGACGGGAACACTGAAGCTTTCTTT.

The chain employs TRBV5-1 and TRBJ1-4, with unresolved D. V was pared by 5 bases and J by 2 bases, with 16 bases between. CDR3 size: 16 residues. The germline CDR1 and CDR2 sequences are SGHRS and YFSETQ. The CDR3 coding sequence is TGCGCCAGCAGTCATGGTGGCGGGTCGACTAATGAAAAACTGTTTTTT. Encoded protein: CASSHGGGSTNEKLFF. The variable domain in full, with the rest retrieved from reference TRBV5-1 and TRBJ1-4, is KAGVTQTPRYLIKTRGQQVTLSCSPISGHRSVSWYQQTPGQGLQFLFEYFSETQRNKGNFPGRFSGRQFSNSRSEMNVSTLELGDSALYLCASSHGGGSTNEKLFFGSGTQLSVL.

Remarks on this clone: Additional DNA sequences in this sample encode the identical CDR3. The V call is TRBV30, the J call TRBJ1-3, with D maybe TRBD1 (5 bases). V was shortened by 2 bases and J by 2 bases, with 7 bases between the two germline ends. CDR3 size: 13 residues. Germline CDR1 is GTSNPN and CDR2 is SVGIG (reference sequence). The CDR3 protein is CAWSRGAGNTIYF. CDR3 nucleotide sequence: TGTGCCTGGAGTAGAGGGGCTGGAAACACCATATATTTT. Filled out from reference TRBV30 and TRBJ1-3, the complete variable domain reads SQTIHQWPATLVQPVGSPLSLECTVEGTSNPNLYWYRQAAGRGLQLLFYSVGIGQISSEVPQNLSASRPQDRQFILSSKKLLLSDSGFYLCAWSRGAGNTIYFGEGSWLTVV.

This sequence joins TRBV4-2 and TRBJ1-1; D gene ambiguous. V gave up 4 bases and J gave up 0 bases, with 6 bases separating them. The CDR3 sequence is 13 residues long. Germline values: CDR1 LGHNA, CDR2 YNFKEQ. The chain's CDR3 is CASSPSLNTEAFF. The DNA for the CDR3 is TGTGCCAGCAGCCCCTCATTGAACACTGAAGCTTTCTTT.

The chain is built from TRBV18 and TRBJ2-1; possibly TRBD2 for D (5 bases). The CDR3 is 11 residues long. CDR1 is KGHSH, CDR2 LQKENI, per germline. The V and J ends lost 3 bases and 10 bases respectively, with 7 bases between them. The CDR3 reads CASSPSVEQFF. The CDR3 coding sequence is TGTGCCAGCTCACCTAGCGTAGAGCAGTTCTTC.

The chain joins TRBV19 to TRBJ1-4; D may be TRBD1 (6 bases). In germline, CDR1 is LNHDA, CDR2 SQIVND (reference sequence). This CDR3 spans 15 amino acids. Between the trimmed V and J ends, which lost 10 bases and 4 bases, there was a span of 19 bases. The CDR3 region is CATKDQGQVNEKLFF. The CDR3 DNA follows: TGTGCCACCAAGGATCAGGGGCAAGTTAATGAAAAACTGTTTTTT. The full variable domain, in which reference TRBV19 and TRBJ1-4 provide the parts outside the CDR3, is DGGITQSPKYLFRKEGQNVTLSCEQNLNHDAMYWYRQDPGQGLRLIYYSQIVNDFQKGDIAEGYSVSREKKESFPLTVTSAQKNPTAFYLCATKDQGQVNEKLFFGSGTQLSVL.

The V call is TRBV5-5, the J call TRBJ1-1; D gene unclear. The CDR3 runs to 20 residues. With 1 base removed from V and 2 bases from J, the gap between germline ends came to 27 bases. CDR1 and CDR2 (germline): SGHKS, YYEKEE (reference sequence). In nucleotides, the CDR3 is TGTGCCAGCAGCTTGTCCATTCTCTTATTGGCGCAAACTTCTAACACTGAAGCTTTCTTT. Translating it yields CASSLSILLLAQTSNTEAFF.

The chain recombines TRBV19 with TRBJ1-5; D is unresolved. The V gene lost 4 bases and the J gene lost 4 bases, with 11 bases spanning the gap. The CDR3 is made up of 14 amino acids. Germline CDR1 and CDR2: LNHDA and SQIVND (reference sequence). The CDR3 region has the DNA TGTGCCAGTAGTAGGCCCCCCGGGAATCAGCCCCAGCATTTT. As protein: CASSRPPGNQPQHF. Complete variable domain (other parts from reference TRBV19 and TRBJ1-5): DGGITQSPKYLFRKEGQNVTLSCEQNLNHDAMYWYRQDPGQGLRLIYYSQIVNDFQKGDIAEGYSVSREKKESFPLTVTSAQKNPTAFYLCASSRPPGNQPQHFGDGTRLSIL.

V and J are TRBV7-9 and TRBJ1-1; unclear D gene. The germline gives CDR1 SEHNR, CDR2 FQNEAQ (reference sequence). The CDR3 extends over 14 amino acids. V dropped 4 bases and J dropped 7 bases, with 16 bases sitting between them. The CDR3 is CASSCRWVYCEAFF. CDR3 nucleotide sequence: TGTGCCAGCAGCTGCCGATGGGTTTACTGTGAAGCTTTCTTT.

The rearrangement joins TRBV25-1 to TRBJ2-7; a possible D gene is TRBD2 (5 bases). The CDR3 covers 13 residues. Germline V lookup: CDR1 MGHDK, CDR2 SYGVNS. The V and J ends lost 1 base and 5 bases respectively, with 9 bases between them. CDR3 DNA sequence: TGTGCCAGCAGTGAATCGGGGATCCACGAGCAGTACTTC. It specifies CASSESGIHEQYF.

The J gene is TRBJ1-2, the V gene TRBV14; D remains unclear. The germline CDR1 and CDR2 sequences are SGHDN and FVKESK. V dropped 1 base and J dropped 7 bases, with 13 bases sitting between them. This CDR3 has 14 residues. DNA of the CDR3: TGTGCCAGCAGCCAAGCACAGCTCGGCGGTGGCTACACCTTC. Translating it yields CASSQAQLGGGYTF.

The V and J genes are TRBV25-1 and TRBJ2-1; tentative D call: TRBD1 (6 bases). Between the trimmed V and J ends, which lost 3 bases and 8 bases, there was a span of 14 bases. CDR1 is MGHDK, CDR2 SYGVNS, per germline. The CDR3 sequence is 14 residues long. The CDR3 loop reads CASSETPQGYEQFF. CDR3 coding DNA: TGTGCCAGCAGTGAGACCCCACAGGGCTATGAGCAGTTCTTC.

The chain links TRBV29-1 to TRBJ2-7; unclear D gene. The CDR3 runs 11 residues. V shed 7 bases and J shed 1 base, with 8 bases lying between them. The V gene's germline CDR1 is SQVTM and CDR2 ANQGSEA. CDR3 in DNA: TGCAGCGCCCGGTTATCCTACGAGCAGTACTTC. It translates to CSARLSYEQYF.

The chain recombines TRBV5-1 with TRBJ1-1; D call uncertain. CDR1 and CDR2 from the germline V gene are SGHRS and YFSETQ. The CDR3 runs 14 residues. Trimming left V 0 bases short and J 4 bases short, with 10 bases between. CDR3 amino acids: CASSLAGWSTEAFF. The CDR3 region has the DNA TGCGCCAGCAGCTTGGCCGGGTGGAGCACTGAAGCTTTCTTT. The whole variable domain, remainder taken from reference TRBV5-1 and TRBJ1-1, is KAGVTQTPRYLIKTRGQQVTLSCSPISGHRSVSWYQQTPGQGLQFLFEYFSETQRNKGNFPGRFSGRQFSNSRSEMNVSTLELGDSALYLCASSLAGWSTEAFFGQGTRLTVV.

The chain recombines TRBV29-1 with TRBJ2-7, with 12 bases aligning to TRBD2. Looked up from germline, CDR1 is SQVTM and CDR2 is ANQGSEA. The CDR3 has 18 residues. V trimming: 6 bases; J trimming: 6 bases; junction bases outside the gene matches: 21. DNA for the CDR3: TGCAGCGTCAAGGGCAGACTAGCGGGAGCCACACGTATCCTCGAGCAGTACTTC. Protein: CSVKGRLAGATRILEQYF.

This sequence joins TRBV7-3 and TRBJ2-5; 11 bases map to TRBD2. The CDR3 has 15 amino acids. Trimming cost V 5 bases and J 1 base; bases outside gene matches: 3. Germline V gives CDR1 SGHTA, CDR2 FQGTGA. CDR3 DNA: TGTGCCAGCAGCCGACTAGCGGGACCCCAAGAGACCCAGTACTTC. This sequence encodes CASSRLAGPQETQYF.